The sequence of this T cell receptor beta chain was determined in a study of human T cells and chemical hapten exposure. MiXCR was run by TCRdb on the RACE reads, yielding one entry per CDR3 protein. The sample holds some 80,000 distinct CDR3 sequences, approximately 11% seen once. Time point reported: patch test 1, 2 weeks after DPC sensitization. Treatment here: therapeutic diphenylcyclopropenone sensitization with weekly scalp DPC. The CDR3 loop spans 13 amino acids. Trimming removed 4 bases at V and 3 bases at J, with 7 bases between. CDR1 is SGHTA, CDR2 FQGNSA, per germline. The sample holds a few counts of this clonotype.

The source was whole blood, collected in connection with sensitization to the hapten diphenylcyclopropenone (DPC). The sequence derives from a woman aged 50 to 65 with alopecia areata. Some clones in this sample may be carry-over from other donors' samples. The chain carries TRBV7-2 and TRBJ1-5; D is uncertain. CDR3 sequence reads: CASSSAFNQPQHF. CDR3 sequence (DNA): TGTGCCAGCAGCTCCGCCTTCAATCAGCCCCAGCATTTT.